These 3 T cell receptor beta chains came from one sample sequenced in a study of T cell repertoires in cytomegalovirus infection. Their antigens are not known. TCRdb re-derived calls from the reads in MiXCR, one entry per CDR3 protein. The sample has under 300,000 distinct CDR3 sequences; 20% to 25% are singletons. The sample in question was cultured PBMCs, obtained from culture after CMV antigen stimulation. Receptors originate from a human donor in good health (CMV status not recorded). Some clones in this sample may be carry-over from other donors' samples.

This clonotype was seen a few times. CDR3 in DNA: TGCGCCAGCAGCCAATATACAGGGGGTACAGATACGCAGTATTTT. Its protein is CASSQYTGGTDTQYF. The V call is TRBV4-3, the J call TRBJ2-3; 8 positions match TRBD1. The length of the CDR3 is 15 residues. The germline V gene has CDR1 LGHNA and CDR2 YSLEER. Unmatched junction bases numbered 4, after V lost 2 bases and J lost 3 bases.

There are a few counts of this clonotype. This sequence joins TRBV29-1 and TRBJ2-3, with TRBD2 matching over 7 bases. The V segment lost 2 bases and the J segment 1 base; nucleotides outside the gene matches: 9. The CDR3 has 16 residues. CDR1 SQVTM and CDR2 ANQGSEA come from the germline V gene. CDR3 sequence: CSVELVPGGGTDTQYF. Here the CDR3 DNA reads TGCAGCGTTGAATTAGTCCCGGGAGGAGGCACAGATACGCAGTATTTT.

The rearrangement uses TRBV6-2 or TRBV6-3 and TRBJ2-7; no definite D call. The V end was cut by 0 bases, the J end by 4 bases, with 16 bases between. CDR1 MNHEY and CDR2 SVGEGT come from the germline V gene. The CDR3 consists of 16 residues. The CDR3 nucleotides read TGTGCCAGCAGTTACTCGAATTTCGGCCTTAATTACGAGCAGTACTTC. Residues: CASSYSNFGLNYEQYF.